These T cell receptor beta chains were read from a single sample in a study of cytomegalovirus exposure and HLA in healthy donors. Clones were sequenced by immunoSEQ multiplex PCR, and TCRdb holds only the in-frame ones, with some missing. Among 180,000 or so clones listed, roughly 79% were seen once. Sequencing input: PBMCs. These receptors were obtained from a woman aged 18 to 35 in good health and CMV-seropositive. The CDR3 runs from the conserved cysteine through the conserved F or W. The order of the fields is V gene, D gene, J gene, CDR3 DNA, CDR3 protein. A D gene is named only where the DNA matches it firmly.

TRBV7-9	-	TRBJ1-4	TGTGCCAGCAGCTTTCGGGCAGGGGTCGATGAAAAACTGTTTTTT	CASSFRAGVDEKLFF
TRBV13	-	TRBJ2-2	TGTGCCAGCAGCTTACTCCCTGACACCGGGGAGCTGTTTTTT	CASSLLPDTGELFF
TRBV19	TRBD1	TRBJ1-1	TGTGCCAGTAATATTCGACGGGTAGGGACAGGGGAAACTGAAGCTTTCTTT	CASNIRRVGTGETEAFF
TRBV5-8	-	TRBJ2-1	TGTGCCAGCAGCTTGCTTCAGGGTGAGGAGCAGTTCTTC	CASSLLQGEEQFF
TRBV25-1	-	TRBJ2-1	TGTGCCAGCAGTGAATCACCCAGACCGGGGGTTGAGCAGTTCTTC	CASSESPRPGVEQFF
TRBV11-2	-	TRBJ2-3	TGTGCCAGCAGCCCCGGATCGGACTGGGATACGCAGTATTTT	CASSPGSDWDTQYF
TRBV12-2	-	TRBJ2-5	TGTGCAAGTCGCTCAGAGCGGGCCCAGTACTTC	CASRSERAQYF
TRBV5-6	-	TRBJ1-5	TGTGCCAGCAGCTTGGGGGAAGAGGGGGGCAATCAGCCCCAGCATTTT	CASSLGEEGGNQPQHF
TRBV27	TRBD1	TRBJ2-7	TGTGCCAGCAGTTCCCTCTCGACAGGGCTCAACGAGCAGTACTTC	CASSSLSTGLNEQYF
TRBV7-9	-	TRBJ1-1	TGTGCCAGCAGCCCTAGGAGGGAACGGATTAAAAACACTGAAGCTTTCTTT	CASSPRRERIKNTEAFF